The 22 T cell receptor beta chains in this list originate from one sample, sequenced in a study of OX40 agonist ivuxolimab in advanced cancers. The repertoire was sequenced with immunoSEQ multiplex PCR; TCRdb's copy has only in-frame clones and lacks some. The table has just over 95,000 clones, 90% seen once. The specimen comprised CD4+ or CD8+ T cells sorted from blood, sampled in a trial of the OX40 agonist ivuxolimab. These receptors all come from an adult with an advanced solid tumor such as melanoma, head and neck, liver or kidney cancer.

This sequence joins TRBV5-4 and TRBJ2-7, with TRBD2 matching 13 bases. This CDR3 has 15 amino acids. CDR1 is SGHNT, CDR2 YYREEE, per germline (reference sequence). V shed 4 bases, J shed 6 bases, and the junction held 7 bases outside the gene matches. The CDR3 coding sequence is TGTGCCAGCAGCCTACTAGCGGGGGGGCCGAGCGAGCAGTACTTC. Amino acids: CASSLLAGGPSEQYF.

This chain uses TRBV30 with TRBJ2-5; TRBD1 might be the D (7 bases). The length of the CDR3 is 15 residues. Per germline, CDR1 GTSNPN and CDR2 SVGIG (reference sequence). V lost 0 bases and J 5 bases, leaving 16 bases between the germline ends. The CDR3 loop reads CAWSVGGGFRETQYF. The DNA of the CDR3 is TGTGCCTGGAGTGTAGGAGGGGGCTTTCGGGAGACCCAGTACTTC.

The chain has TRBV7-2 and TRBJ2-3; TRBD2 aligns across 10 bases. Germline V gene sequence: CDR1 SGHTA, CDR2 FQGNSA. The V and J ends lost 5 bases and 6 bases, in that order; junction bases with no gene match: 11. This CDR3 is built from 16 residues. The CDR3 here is CASSQTLAGAWDTQYF. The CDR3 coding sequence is TGTGCCAGCAGCCAGACCCTAGCGGGAGCATGGGATACGCAGTATTTT.

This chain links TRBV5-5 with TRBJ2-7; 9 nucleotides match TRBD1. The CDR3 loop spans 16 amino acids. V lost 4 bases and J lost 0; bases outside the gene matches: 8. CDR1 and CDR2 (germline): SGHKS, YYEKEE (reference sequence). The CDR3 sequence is CASSLTGGSYSYEQYF. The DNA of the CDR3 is TGTGCCAGCAGCCTTACAGGGGGCTCCTACTCCTACGAGCAGTACTTC.

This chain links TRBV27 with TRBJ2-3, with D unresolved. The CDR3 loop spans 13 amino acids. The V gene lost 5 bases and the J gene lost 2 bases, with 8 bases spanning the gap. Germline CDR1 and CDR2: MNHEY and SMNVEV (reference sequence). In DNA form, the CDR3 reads TGTGCCAGCAGTCAGATAAACACAGATACGCAGTATTTT. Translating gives CASSQINTDTQYF.

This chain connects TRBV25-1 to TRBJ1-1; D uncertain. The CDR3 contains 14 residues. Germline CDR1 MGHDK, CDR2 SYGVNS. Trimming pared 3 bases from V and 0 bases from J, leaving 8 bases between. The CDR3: CASSDWSMNTEAFF. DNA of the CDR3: TGTGCCAGCAGTGATTGGAGCATGAACACTGAAGCTTTCTTT.

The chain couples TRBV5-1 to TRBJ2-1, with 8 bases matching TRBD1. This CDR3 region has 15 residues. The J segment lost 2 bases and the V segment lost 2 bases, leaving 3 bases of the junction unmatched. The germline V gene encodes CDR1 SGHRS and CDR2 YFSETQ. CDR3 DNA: TGCGCCAGCAGCTTCGTACAGGGGGCCTACAATGAGCAGTTCTTC. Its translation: CASSFVQGAYNEQFF.

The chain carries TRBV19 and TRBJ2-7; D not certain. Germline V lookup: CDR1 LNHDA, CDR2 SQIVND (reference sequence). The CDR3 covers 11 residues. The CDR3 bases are TGTCCAGAAACGGCCGGGCACGAGCAGTACTTC. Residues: CPETAGHEQYF.

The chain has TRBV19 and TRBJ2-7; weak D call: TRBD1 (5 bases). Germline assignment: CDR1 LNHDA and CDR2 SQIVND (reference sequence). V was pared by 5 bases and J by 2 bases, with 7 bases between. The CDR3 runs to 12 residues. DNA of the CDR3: TGTGCCAGTAGTGACAGTACCTACGAGCAGTACTTC. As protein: CASSDSTYEQYF.

The chain's CDR3 is CSVGGNTRYEQYF. The CDR3 coding sequence is TGCAGCGTGGGGGGGAATACAAGATACGAGCAGTACTTC. The V gene is TRBV29-1, the J gene TRBJ2-7; 7 bases are shared with TRBD2. The germline gives CDR1 SQVTM, CDR2 ANQGSEA. The CDR3 consists of 13 residues. With 6 bases clipped from V and 4 bases from J, the junction kept 9 bases outside the gene matches.

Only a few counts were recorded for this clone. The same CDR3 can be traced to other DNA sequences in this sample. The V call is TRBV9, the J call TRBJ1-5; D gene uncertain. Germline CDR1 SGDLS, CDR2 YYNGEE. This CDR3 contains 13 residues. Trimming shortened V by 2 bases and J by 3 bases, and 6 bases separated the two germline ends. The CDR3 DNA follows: TGTGCCAGCAGCGTTACTGACAATCAGCCCCAGCATTTT. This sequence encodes CASSVTDNQPQHF. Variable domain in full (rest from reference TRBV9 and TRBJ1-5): DSGVTQTPKHLITATGQRVTLRCSPRSGDLSVYWYQQSLDQGLQFLIQYYNGEERAKGNILERFSAQQFPDLHSELNLSSLELGDSALYFCASSVTDNQPQHFGDGTRLSIL.

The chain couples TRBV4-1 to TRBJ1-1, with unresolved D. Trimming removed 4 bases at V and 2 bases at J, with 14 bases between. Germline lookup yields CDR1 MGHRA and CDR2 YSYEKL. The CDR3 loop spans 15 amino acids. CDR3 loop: CASSLDMELNTEAFF. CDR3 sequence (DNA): TGCGCCAGCAGCCTAGATATGGAACTTAACACTGAAGCTTTCTTT.

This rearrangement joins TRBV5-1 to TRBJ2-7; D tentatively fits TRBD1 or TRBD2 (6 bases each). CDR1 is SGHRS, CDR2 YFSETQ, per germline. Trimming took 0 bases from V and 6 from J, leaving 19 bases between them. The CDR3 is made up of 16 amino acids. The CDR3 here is CASSLEFRGRVSEQYF. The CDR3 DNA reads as TGCGCCAGCAGCTTGGAGTTCCGGGGGCGCGTCAGCGAGCAGTACTTC.

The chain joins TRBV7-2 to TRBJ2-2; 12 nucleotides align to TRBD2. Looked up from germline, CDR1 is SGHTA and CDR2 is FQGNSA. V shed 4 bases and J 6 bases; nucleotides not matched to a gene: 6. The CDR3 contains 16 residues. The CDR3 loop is CASSYSSGGAPGELFF. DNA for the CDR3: TGTGCCAGCAGCTACTCTAGCGGGGGGGCCCCCGGGGAGCTGTTTTTT. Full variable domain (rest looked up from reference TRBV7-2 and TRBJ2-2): GAGVSQSPSNKVTEKGKDVELRCDPISGHTALYWYRQSLGQGLEFLIYFQGNSAPDKSGLPSDRFSAERTGGSVSTLTIQRTQQEDSAVYLCASSYSSGGAPGELFFGEGSRLTVL.

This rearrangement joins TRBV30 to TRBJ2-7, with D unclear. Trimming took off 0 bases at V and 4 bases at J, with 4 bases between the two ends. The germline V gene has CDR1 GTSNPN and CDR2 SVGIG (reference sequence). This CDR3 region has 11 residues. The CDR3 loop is CAWSVSYEQYF. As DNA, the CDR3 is TGTGCCTGGAGTGTATCATACGAGCAGTACTTC.

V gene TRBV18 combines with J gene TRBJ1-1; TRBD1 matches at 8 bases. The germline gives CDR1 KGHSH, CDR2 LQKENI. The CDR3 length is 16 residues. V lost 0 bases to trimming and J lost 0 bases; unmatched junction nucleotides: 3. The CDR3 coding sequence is TGTGCCAGCTCACCACCACTGACAGGGGTGAACACTGAAGCTTTCTTT. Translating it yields CASSPPLTGVNTEAFF.

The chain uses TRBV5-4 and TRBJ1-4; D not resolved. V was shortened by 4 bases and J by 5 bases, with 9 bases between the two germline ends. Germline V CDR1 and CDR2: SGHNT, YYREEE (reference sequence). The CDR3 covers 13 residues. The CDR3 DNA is TGTGCCAGCAGCCCAGGACTAAATGAAAAACTGTTTTTT. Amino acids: CASSPGLNEKLFF.

This chain's CDR3 is CATSREQGNYGYTF. The CDR3 coding sequence is TGTGCCACCAGCAGAGAGCAGGGAAACTATGGCTACACCTTC. V and J are TRBV15 and TRBJ1-2, with TRBD1 as a possible D gene (5 bases). V was pared by 0 bases and J by 2 bases, with 7 bases between. CDR1 is LNHNV, CDR2 YYDKDF, per germline (reference sequence). CDR3 length equals 14 residues.

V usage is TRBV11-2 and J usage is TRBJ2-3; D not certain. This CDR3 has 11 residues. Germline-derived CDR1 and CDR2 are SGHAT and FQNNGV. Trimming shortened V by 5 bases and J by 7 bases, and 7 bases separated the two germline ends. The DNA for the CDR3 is TGTGCCAGCAGCCCGCAGTATACGCAGTATTTT. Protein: CASSPQYTQYF.

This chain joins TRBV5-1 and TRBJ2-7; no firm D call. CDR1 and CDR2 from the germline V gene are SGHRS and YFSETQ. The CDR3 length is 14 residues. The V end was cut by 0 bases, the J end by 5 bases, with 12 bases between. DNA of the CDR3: TGCGCCAGCAGCTTGGTCAGTCCCATCCACGAGCAGTACTTC. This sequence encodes CASSLVSPIHEQYF.

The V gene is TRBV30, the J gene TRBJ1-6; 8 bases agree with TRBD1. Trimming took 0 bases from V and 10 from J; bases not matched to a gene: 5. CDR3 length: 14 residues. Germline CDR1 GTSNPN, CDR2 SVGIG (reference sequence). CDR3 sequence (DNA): TGTGCCTGGAGTGTGCTGACAGGGGTATCACCCCTCCACTTT. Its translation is CAWSVLTGVSPLHF.

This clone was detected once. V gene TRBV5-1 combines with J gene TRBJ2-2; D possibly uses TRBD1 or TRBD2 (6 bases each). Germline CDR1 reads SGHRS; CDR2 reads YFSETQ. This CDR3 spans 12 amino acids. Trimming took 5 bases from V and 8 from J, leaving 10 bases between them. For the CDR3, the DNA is TGCGCCAGCAGAGGGGGGCAAGGGGAGCTGTTTTTT. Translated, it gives CASRGGQGELFF.